Shown below are 10 T cell receptor beta chains from a single sample sequenced in a study of shared clonotypes between healthy human individuals. Positive CCR7 selection of CD45RO-negative cells yielded the naive CD8 cells, and terminally differentiated effector memory CD45RA+ cells were excluded. Clones were read by immunoSEQ multiplex PCR, and TCRdb kept only the in-frame ones, dropping some. The data hold about 550,000 clones, with around 95% observed a single time. The sequencing sample was made of naive CD8+ T cells sorted from blood. The source of these receptors is a woman in her twenties or thirties in good health.

Only one count was recorded for this clone. This rearrangement joins TRBV12-5 to TRBJ2-1; D gene uncertain. V was trimmed by 0 bases and J by 7 bases, leaving 4 bases between them. The CDR3 has 12 amino acids. Germline V gives CDR1 LGHNT, CDR2 FRNRAP. The CDR3 reads CASGLVVNEQFF. The CDR3 DNA reads TGTGCTAGTGGTTTGGTAGTGAATGAGCAGTTCTTC.

This clone was found once. The rearrangement uses TRBV14 and TRBJ2-1; D remains ambiguous. V shed 4 bases and J shed 0 bases, with 7 bases lying between them. The CDR3 has 14 amino acids. From germline, CDR1 is SGHDN and CDR2 FVKESK. This CDR3 reads CASSPTHSYNEQFF. The CDR3 DNA sequence: TGTGCCAGCAGCCCTACACACTCCTACAATGAGCAGTTCTTC.

This chain connects TRBV19 to TRBJ1-3; no definite D call. The CDR3 extends over 13 amino acids. CDR1 is LNHDA, CDR2 SQIVND, per germline (reference sequence). The V end was cut by 3 bases, the J end by 2 bases, with 5 bases between. CDR3 DNA: TGTGCCAGTAGTATTTACACTGGAAACACCATATATTTT. Protein sequence: CASSIYTGNTIYF.

This CDR3 is CASSQRVGRGSDEQFF. DNA for the CDR3: TGCGCCAGCAGCCAAAGGGTGGGTCGGGGTTCGGATGAGCAGTTCTTC. This chain connects TRBV4-1 to TRBJ2-1; possible D gene TRBD2, 5 bases. V was clipped by 2 bases and J by 8 bases, with 19 bases between them. Germline values: CDR1 MGHRA, CDR2 YSYEKL. The CDR3 is 16 residues long.

The J gene is TRBJ2-3, the V gene TRBV7-3; 12 bases are a match to TRBD2. Germline loops: CDR1 SGHTA, CDR2 FQGTGA. The junction had 2 bases not matched to a gene; V was cut back by 5 bases and J by 5 bases. CDR3 size: 14 residues. For the CDR3, the DNA is TGTGCCAGCAGCGCGGGACTAGCGGGAGATACGCAGTATTTT. It specifies CASSAGLAGDTQYF.

J is TRBJ2-1 and V is TRBV4-1, with a tentative D call TRBD2 (5 bases). V was shortened by 2 bases and J by 5 bases, with 10 bases between the two germline ends. Germline CDR1 MGHRA, CDR2 YSYEKL. The CDR3 runs to 14 residues. As DNA, the CDR3 is TGCGCCAGCAGCCAATGGACTGCTAACAATGAGCAGTTCTTC. Translation gives CASSQWTANNEQFF.

The chain has TRBV29-1 and TRBJ2-1; D remains unclear. Germline CDR1 is SQVTM and CDR2 is ANQGSEA. Trimming took off 0 bases at V and 1 base at J, with 10 bases between the two ends. The CDR3 has 15 amino acids. The CDR3 is CSVEDPLDSYNEQFF. CDR3 DNA: TGCAGCGTTGAAGACCCTCTGGATTCCTACAATGAGCAGTTCTTC.

This chain connects TRBV6-5 to TRBJ1-4; 7 nucleotides line up with TRBD1. The germline V gene encodes CDR1 MNHEY and CDR2 SVGAGI. V lost 0 bases to trimming and J lost 5 bases; unmatched junction nucleotides: 6. The CDR3 is made up of 16 amino acids. The CDR3 region has the DNA TGTGCCAGCAGTTACTCCCCCGGGACAGTAAATGAAAAACTGTTTTTT. This sequence encodes CASSYSPGTVNEKLFF.

The chain employs TRBV11-2 and TRBJ2-3; 7 bases line up with TRBD2. This CDR3 contains 16 residues. Germline V CDR1 and CDR2: SGHAT, FQNNGV. V lost 2 bases, J lost 5 bases, and 10 bases stayed unmatched. The DNA of the CDR3 is TGTGCCAGCAGCTTAACTAGCGCTGAATGGGGAGATACGCAGTATTTT. It specifies CASSLTSAEWGDTQYF.

The V call is TRBV27, the J call TRBJ2-1, with TRBD2 matching 14 bases. J gave up 7 bases and V 1 base, and 0 bases lay outside the gene matches. CDR1 and CDR2 (germline): MNHEY, SMNVEV (reference sequence). The CDR3 is 15 residues long. The CDR3, as DNA: TGTGCCAGCAGTTTATGGACTAGCGGGGGGAATGAGCAGTTCTTC. It is translated as CASSLWTSGGNEQFF.